Each of the 2 T cell receptor beta chains below was sequenced from the same sample in a study of cytomegalovirus exposure and HLA in healthy donors. PCR amplification relied on 60 Vbeta primers (plus 13 Jbeta primers). The data were produced by immunoSEQ multiplex PCR, yet TCRdb's version contains in-frame clones alone and is incomplete. Among over 90,000 clones, roughly three quarters were seen once, and the ten largest hold about a tenth. Material: PBMCs. The receptors derive from a woman between 18 and 30 years old in good health and CMV-seropositive.

The CDR3 coding sequence is TGCGCCAGCAGCTTTGGTCATTCCACAATAGCGGGAGTTGGCCGGTTAGATACGCAGTATTTT. It specifies CASSFGHSTIAGVGRLDTQYF. The gene calls are TRBV5-1 and TRBJ2-3; the match to TRBD2 covers 9 bases. This CDR3 spans 21 amino acids. Looked up from germline, CDR1 is SGHRS and CDR2 is YFSETQ. V lost 2 bases and J lost 5; bases outside the gene matches: 24.

This clone was seen more than once but under ten times. J is TRBJ2-5 and V is TRBV2; 8 nucleotides align to TRBD2. Unmatched junction bases numbered 3, after V lost 6 bases and J lost 3 bases. Germline CDR1 reads SNHLY; CDR2 reads FYNNEI. The CDR3 contains 13 residues. The CDR3 here is CASRAGGEETQYF. The DNA of the CDR3 is TGTGCCAGCAGGGCGGGGGGAGAAGAGACCCAGTACTTC.